The clone carrying this T cell receptor beta chain has only a few counts. The target antigen is unknown. There are 13 residues in the CDR3. CDR1 MDHEN and CDR2 SYDVKM come from the germline V gene. Deletions cut 9 bases from V and 0 bases from J, with 12 bases between. Full-length variable regions came from constant-region reverse primers plus semi-nested Nested Universal Primer A PCR. In TCRdb, the 5' RACE reads were re-called with MiXCR into one record per CDR3 protein. The table lists roughly 64,000 distinct CDR3 sequences, less than 25% of them singletons, with under 3.5% in the top ten. Findings and caveats of the study: The TCR gene usage of tumor memory CD4+ T cells clustered together with blood and lymph node memory CD4+ cells and with lymph node naive CD4+ cells. Greatest tumor Treg TCR overlap was with tumor naive CD4+ cells.

Memory CD4+ T cells were sorted as CD4+CD45RO+CD25- cells. The TCR was taken from a female donor with breast cancer. The chain joins TRBV28 to TRBJ2-7; D is ambiguous. Sequenced: memory CD4+ T cells sorted from a lymph node. The subset here: memory CD4+ T cells, CD4+CD45RO+CD25-. The CDR3 bases are TGTGCCAGTACCTATCGGAGCTCCTACGAGCAGTACTTC. Its protein is CASTYRSSYEQYF.